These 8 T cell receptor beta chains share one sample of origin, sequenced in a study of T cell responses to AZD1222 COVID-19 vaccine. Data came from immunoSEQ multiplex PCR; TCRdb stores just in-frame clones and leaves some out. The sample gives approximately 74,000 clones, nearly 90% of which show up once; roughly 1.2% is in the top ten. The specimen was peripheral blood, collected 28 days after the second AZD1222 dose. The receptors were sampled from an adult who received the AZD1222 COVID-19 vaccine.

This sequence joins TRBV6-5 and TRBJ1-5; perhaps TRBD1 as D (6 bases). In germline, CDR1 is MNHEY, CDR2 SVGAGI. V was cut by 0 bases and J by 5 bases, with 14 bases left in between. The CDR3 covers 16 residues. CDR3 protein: CASSYSTDSPYQPQHF. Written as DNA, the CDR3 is TGTGCCAGCAGTTACTCGACGGACAGCCCTTATCAGCCCCAGCATTTT.

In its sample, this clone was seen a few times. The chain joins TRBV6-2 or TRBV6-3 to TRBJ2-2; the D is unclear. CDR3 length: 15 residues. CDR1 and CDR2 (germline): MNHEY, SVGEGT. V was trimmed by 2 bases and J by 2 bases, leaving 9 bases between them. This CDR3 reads CASSYHKPNTGELFF. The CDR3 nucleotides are TGTGCCAGCAGTTACCACAAACCAAACACCGGGGAGCTGTTTTTT.

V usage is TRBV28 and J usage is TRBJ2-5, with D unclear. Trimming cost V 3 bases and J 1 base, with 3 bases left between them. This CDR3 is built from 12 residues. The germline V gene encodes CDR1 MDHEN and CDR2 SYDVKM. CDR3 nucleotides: TGTGCCAGCAGTTTCATCCAAGAGACCCAGTACTTC. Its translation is CASSFIQETQYF.

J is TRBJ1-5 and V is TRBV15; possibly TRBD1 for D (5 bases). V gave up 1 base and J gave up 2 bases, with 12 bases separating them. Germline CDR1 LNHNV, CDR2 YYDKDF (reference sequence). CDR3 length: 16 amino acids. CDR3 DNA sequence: TGTGCCACCAGCAGAGTGGCAGGGTCGGGCAATCAGCCCCAGCATTTT. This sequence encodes CATSRVAGSGNQPQHF.

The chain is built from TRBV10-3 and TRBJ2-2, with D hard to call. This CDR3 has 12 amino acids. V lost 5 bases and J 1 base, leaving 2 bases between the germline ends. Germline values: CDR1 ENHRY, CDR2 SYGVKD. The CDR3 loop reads CAISRNTGELFF. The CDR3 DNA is TGTGCCATCAGTCGGAACACCGGGGAGCTGTTTTTT.

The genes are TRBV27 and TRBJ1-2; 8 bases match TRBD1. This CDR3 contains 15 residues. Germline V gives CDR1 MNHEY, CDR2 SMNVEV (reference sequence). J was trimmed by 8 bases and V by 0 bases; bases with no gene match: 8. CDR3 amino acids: CASSLSPGGSGGYTF. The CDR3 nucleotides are TGTGCCAGCAGTTTATCTCCAGGGGGCTCGGGGGGCTACACCTTC.

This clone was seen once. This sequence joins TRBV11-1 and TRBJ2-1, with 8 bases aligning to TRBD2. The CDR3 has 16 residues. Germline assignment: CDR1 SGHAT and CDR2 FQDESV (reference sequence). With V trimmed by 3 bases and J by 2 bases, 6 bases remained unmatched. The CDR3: CASSFRGGRTYNEQFF. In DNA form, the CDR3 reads TGTGCCAGCAGCTTTCGTGGCGGGAGGACCTACAATGAGCAGTTCTTC.

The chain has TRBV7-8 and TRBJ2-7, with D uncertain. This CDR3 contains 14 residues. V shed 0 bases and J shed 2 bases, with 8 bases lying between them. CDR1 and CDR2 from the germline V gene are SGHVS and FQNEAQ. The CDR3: CASSLAPRAYEQYF. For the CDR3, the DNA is TGTGCCAGCAGCTTAGCTCCCCGGGCCTACGAGCAGTACTTC.